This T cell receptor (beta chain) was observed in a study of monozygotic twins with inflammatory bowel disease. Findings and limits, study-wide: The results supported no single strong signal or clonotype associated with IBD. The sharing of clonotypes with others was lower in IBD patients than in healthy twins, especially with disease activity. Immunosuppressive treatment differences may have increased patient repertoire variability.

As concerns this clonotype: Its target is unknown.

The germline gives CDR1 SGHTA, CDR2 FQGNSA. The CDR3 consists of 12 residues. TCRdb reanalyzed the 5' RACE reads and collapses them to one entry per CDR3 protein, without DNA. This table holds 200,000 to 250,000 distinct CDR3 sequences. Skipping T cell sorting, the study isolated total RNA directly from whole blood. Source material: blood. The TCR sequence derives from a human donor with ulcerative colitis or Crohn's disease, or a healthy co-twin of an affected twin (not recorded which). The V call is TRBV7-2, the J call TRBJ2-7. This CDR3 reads CASSLNRIEQYF.